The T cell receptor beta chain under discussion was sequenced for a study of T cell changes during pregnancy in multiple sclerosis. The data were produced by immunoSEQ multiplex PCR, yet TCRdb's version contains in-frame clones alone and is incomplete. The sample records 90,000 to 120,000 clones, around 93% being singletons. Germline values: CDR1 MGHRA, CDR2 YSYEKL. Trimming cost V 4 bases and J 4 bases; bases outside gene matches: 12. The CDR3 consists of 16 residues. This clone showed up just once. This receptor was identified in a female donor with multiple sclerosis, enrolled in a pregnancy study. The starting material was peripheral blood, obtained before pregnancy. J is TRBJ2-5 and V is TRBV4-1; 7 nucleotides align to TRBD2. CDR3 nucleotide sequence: TGCGCCAGCAGCCGCCTTAGTGGGGGGGAGGGAGAGACCCAGTACTTC. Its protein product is CASSRLSGGEGETQYF.